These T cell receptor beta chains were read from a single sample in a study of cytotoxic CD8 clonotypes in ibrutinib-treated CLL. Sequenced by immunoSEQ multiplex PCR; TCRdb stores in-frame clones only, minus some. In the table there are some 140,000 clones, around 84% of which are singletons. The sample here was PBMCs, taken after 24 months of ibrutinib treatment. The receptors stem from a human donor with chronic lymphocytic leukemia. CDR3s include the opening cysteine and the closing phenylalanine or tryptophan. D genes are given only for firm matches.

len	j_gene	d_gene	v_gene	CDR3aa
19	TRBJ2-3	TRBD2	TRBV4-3	CASSQDILAGGLSTDTQYF
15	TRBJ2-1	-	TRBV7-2	CASSLESATYNEQFF
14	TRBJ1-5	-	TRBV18	CASSPSQSNQPQHF
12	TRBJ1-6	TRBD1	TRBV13	CASSLSRGPLHF
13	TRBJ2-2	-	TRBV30	CAMHWGSTGELFF
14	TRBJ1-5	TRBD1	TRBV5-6	CASSETGVRQPQHF
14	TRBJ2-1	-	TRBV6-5	CASSYSEGGDEQFF
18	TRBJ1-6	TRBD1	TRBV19	CASRDMARDRGGNSPLHF
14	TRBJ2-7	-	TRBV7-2	CASSYQGGSYEQYF
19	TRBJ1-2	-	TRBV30	CAWSKNKISDRLLNYGYTF
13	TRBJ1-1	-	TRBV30	CAWSVGRDTEAFF
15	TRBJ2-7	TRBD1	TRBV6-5	CASSLFQGEPYEQYF
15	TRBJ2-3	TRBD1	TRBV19	CASSIALTGADTQYF
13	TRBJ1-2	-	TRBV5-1	CASSSGSNYGYTF
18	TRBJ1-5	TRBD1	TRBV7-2	CASSLEAMTGGNNQPQHF
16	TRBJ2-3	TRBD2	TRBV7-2	CASSQTSGGLADTQYF